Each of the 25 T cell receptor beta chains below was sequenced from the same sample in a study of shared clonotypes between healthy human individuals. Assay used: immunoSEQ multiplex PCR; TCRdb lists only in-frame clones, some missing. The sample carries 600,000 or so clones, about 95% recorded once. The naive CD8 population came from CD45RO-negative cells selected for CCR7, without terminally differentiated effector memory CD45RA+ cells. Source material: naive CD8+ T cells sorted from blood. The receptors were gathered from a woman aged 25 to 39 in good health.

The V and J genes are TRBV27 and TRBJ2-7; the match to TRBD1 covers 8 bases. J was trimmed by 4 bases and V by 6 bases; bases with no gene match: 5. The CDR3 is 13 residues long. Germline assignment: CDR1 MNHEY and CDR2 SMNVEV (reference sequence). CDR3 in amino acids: CASRGRGRYEQYF. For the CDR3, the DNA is TGTGCCAGCAGAGGCAGGGGGCGATACGAGCAGTACTTC.

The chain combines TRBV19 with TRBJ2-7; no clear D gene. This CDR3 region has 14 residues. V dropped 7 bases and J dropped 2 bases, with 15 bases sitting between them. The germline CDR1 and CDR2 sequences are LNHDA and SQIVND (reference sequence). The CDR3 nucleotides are TGTGCCAGTACCCCCCCCGGCTTACCCTACGAGCAGTACTTC. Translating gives CASTPPGLPYEQYF. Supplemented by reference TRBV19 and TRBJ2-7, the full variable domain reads DGGITQSPKYLFRKEGQNVTLSCEQNLNHDAMYWYRQDPGQGLRLIYYSQIVNDFQKGDIAEGYSVSREKKESFPLTVTSAQKNPTAFYLCASTPPGLPYEQYFGPGTRLTVT.

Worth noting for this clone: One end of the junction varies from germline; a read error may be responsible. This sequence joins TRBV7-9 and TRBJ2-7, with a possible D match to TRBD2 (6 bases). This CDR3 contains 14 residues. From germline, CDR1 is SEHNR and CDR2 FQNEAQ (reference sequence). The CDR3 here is CASSLLRENYEQCF. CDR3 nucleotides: TGTGCCAGCAGCCTCCTTCGGGAGAACTACGAGCAGTGCTTC.

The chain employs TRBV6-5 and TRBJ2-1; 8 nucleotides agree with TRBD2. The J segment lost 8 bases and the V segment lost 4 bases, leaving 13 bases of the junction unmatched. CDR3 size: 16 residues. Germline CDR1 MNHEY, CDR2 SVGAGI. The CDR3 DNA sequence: TGTGCCAGCAGTTCCCTACAGGGACTAGTCTTCCATGAGCAGTTCTTC. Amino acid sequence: CASSSLQGLVFHEQFF.

Here the CDR3 reads CASSDSRGLFYEQYF. CDR3 DNA sequence: TGTGCCAGCAGTGATTCCAGGGGACTATTCTACGAGCAGTACTTC. The rearrangement joins TRBV2 to TRBJ2-7; tentatively, D is TRBD2 (7 bases). The CDR3 totals 15 residues. The V gene's germline CDR1 is SNHLY and CDR2 FYNNEI. Trimming removed 3 bases at V and 3 bases at J, with 15 bases between. Based on the CDR3 plus reference TRBV2 and TRBJ2-7, the full variable domain is EPEVTQTPSHQVTQMGQEVILRCVPISNHLYFYWYRQILGQKVEFLVSFYNNEISEKSEIFDDQFSVERPDGSNFTLKIRSTKLEDSAMYFCASSDSRGLFYEQYFGPGTRLTVT.

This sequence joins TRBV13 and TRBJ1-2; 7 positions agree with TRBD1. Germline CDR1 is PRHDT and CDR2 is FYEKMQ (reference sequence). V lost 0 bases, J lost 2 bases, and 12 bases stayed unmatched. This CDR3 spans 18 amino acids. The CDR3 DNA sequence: TGTGCCAGCAGCTTAGGTGGGACAGAAAAAGTGGCAAACTATGGCTACACCTTC. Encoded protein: CASSLGGTEKVANYGYTF.

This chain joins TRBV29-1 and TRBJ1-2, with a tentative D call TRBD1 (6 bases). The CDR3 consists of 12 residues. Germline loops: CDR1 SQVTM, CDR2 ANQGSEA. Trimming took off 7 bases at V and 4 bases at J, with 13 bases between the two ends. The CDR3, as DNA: TGCAGCGCCTGGGACACAATCTATGGCTACACCTTC. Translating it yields CSAWDTIYGYTF.

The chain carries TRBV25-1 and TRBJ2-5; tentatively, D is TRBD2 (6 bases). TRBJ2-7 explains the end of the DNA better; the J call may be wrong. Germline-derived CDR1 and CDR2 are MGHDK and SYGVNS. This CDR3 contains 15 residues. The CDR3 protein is CASSGGIGQTYEQYF. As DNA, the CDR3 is TGTGCCAGCAGTGGCGGGATTGGGCAGACCTACGAGCAGTACTTC.

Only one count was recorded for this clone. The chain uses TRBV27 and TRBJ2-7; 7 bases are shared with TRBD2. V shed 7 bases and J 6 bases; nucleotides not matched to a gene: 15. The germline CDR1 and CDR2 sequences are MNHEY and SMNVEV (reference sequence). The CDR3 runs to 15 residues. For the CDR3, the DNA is TGTGCCAGCACCACCACGGGGGACTACCTGCGCGAGCAGTACTTC. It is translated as CASTTTGDYLREQYF.

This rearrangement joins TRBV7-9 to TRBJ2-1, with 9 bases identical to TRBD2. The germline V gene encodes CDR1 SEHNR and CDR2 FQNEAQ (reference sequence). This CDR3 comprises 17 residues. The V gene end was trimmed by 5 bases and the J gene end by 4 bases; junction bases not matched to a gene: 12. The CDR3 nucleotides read TGTGCCAGCAGCAAAACGCTAGCGGGATTTTTGTACAATGAGCAGTTCTTC. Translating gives CASSKTLAGFLYNEQFF.

CDR3: CASSLVTGNLPEAFF. For the CDR3, the DNA is TGTGCCAGCAGTTTAGTTACAGGGAACCTCCCTGAAGCTTTCTTT. The V and J genes are TRBV28 and TRBJ1-1; D is possibly TRBD1 (6 bases). V shed 2 bases and J shed 6 bases, with 16 bases lying between them. CDR3 length: 15 amino acids. Germline V lookup: CDR1 MDHEN, CDR2 SYDVKM. Full variable domain (missing parts from reference TRBV28 and TRBJ1-1): DVKVTQSSRYLVKRTGEKVFLECVQDMDHENMFWYRQDPGLGLRLIYFSYDVKMKEKGDIPEGYSVSREKKERFSLILESASTNQTSMYLCASSLVTGNLPEAFFGQGTRLTVV.

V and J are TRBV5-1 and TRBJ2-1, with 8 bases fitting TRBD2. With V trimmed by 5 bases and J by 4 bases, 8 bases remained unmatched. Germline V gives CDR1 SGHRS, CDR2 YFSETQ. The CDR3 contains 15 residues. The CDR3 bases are TGCGCCAGCAGTTACTGGGCTAGCGGGTACAATGAGCAGTTCTTC. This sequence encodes CASSYWASGYNEQFF.

The CDR3 sequence is CAWSASLAGAYNEQFF. Here the CDR3 DNA reads TGTGCCTGGAGTGCCTCCCTAGCGGGAGCCTACAATGAGCAGTTCTTC. The rearrangement links TRBV30 to TRBJ2-1, with 10 bases fitting TRBD2. The CDR3 runs 16 residues. Germline trimming cut 1 base from V and 2 bases from J; bases unmatched to any gene: 5. Germline CDR1 is GTSNPN and CDR2 is SVGIG (reference sequence).

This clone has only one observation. CDR3 bases: TGTGCCAGCAGCCAAGCGGGACGAGTTAGAGATACGCAGTATTTT. This sequence encodes CASSQAGRVRDTQYF. The chain has TRBV4-2 and TRBJ2-3; D may be TRBD1 or TRBD2 (5 bases each). The CDR3 totals 15 residues. Germline CDR1 LGHNA, CDR2 YNFKEQ. V lost 1 base and J lost 5, with 13 bases in between.

The CDR3 is CASSAGEGFYGYTF. In DNA form, the CDR3 reads TGTGCCAGCAGTGCAGGGGAAGGGTTCTATGGCTACACCTTC. J is TRBJ1-2 and V is TRBV27; TRBD1 might be the D (6 bases). This CDR3 is 14 amino acids long. CDR1 and CDR2 from the germline V gene are MNHEY and SMNVEV (reference sequence). With 5 bases removed from V and 4 bases from J, the gap between germline ends came to 14 bases.

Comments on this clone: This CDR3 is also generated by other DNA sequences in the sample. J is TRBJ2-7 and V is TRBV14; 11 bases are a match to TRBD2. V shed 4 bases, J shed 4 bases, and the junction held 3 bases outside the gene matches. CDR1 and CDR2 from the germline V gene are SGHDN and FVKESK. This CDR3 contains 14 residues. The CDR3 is CASSPTSGAYEQYF. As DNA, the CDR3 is TGTGCCAGCAGCCCGACTAGCGGGGCATACGAGCAGTACTTC.

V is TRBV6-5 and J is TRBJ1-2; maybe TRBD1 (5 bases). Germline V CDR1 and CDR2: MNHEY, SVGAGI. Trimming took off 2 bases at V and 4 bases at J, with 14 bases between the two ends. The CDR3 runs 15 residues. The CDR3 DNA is TGTGCCAGCAGTTACGGTGGCAGGGTCAGCTATGGCTACACCTTC. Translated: CASSYGGRVSYGYTF.

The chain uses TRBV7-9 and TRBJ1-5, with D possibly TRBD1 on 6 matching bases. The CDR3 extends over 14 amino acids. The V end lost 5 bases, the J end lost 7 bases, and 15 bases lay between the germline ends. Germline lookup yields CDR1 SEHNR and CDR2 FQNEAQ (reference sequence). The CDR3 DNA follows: TGTGCCAGCAGCGGGGGGGGCGGTATGCAGCCCCAGCATTTT. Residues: CASSGGGGMQPQHF.

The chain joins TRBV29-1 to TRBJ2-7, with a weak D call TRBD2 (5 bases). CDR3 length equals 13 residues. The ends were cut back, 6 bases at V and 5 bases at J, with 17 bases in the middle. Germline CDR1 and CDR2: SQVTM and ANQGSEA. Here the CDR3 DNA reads TGCAGCGTGTTACTAGTGTCGTGGGACGAGCAGTACTTC. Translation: CSVLLVSWDEQYF.

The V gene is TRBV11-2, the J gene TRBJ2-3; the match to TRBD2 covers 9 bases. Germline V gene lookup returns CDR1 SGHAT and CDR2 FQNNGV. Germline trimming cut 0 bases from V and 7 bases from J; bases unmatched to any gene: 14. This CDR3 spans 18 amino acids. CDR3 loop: CASSLDRDPAGGGNTQYF. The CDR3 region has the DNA TGTGCCAGCAGCTTAGATCGGGATCCAGCGGGAGGTGGGAATACGCAGTATTTT.

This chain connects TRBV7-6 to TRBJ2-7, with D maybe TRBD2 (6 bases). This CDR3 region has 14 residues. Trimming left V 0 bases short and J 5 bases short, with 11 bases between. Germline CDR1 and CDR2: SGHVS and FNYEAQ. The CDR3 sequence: CASSLAGGVDEQYF. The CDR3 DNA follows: TGTGCCAGCAGCTTAGCGGGAGGAGTGGACGAGCAGTACTTC.

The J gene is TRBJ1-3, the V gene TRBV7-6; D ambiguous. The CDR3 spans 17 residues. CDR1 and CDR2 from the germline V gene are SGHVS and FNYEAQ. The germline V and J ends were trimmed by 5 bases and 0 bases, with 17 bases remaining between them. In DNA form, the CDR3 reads TGTGCCAGCAGCGCTCTTAGAGCGCTAAGCTCTGGAAACACCATATATTTT. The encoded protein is CASSALRALSSGNTIYF.

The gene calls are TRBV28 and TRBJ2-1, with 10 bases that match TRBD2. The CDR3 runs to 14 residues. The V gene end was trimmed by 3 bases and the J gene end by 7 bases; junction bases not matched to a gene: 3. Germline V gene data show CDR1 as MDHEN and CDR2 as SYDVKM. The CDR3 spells CASSFTSGANEQFF. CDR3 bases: TGTGCCAGCAGTTTTACTAGCGGGGCAAATGAGCAGTTCTTC.

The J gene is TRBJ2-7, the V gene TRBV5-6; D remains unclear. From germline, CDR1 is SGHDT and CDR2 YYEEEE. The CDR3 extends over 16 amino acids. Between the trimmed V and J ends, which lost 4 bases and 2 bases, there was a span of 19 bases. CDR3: CASSPWTVTATYEQYF. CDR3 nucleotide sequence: TGTGCCAGCAGCCCTTGGACCGTCACCGCCACCTACGAGCAGTACTTC.

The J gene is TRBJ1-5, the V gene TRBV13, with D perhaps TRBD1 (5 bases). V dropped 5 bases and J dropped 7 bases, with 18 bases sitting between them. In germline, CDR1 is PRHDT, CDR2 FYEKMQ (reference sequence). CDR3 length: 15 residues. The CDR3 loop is CASSQGRVIPQPQHF. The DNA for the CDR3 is TGTGCCAGCAGCCAGGGACGGGTGATCCCCCAGCCCCAGCATTTT.